One sample yielded the 17 T cell receptor beta chains listed below, sequenced in a study of T-cell memory formation after mild COVID-19. TCRdb re-analysed the 5' RACE reads in MiXCR, keeping a single row per CDR3 protein. The data contain around 400,000 distinct CDR3 sequences, 20% to 25% of them singletons. The sample consisted of PBMCs or a T cell subset sorted from them (not recorded which). Receptors were obtained from an adult woman who had mild COVID-19 (a few samples of this study predate the infection). Cell type and time point are not known.

V and J are TRBV6-1 and TRBJ2-7, with TRBD1 matching over 7 bases. Per germline, CDR1 MNHNS and CDR2 SASEGT. The CDR3 runs to 15 residues. J was trimmed by 3 bases and V by 0 bases; bases with no gene match: 5. The CDR3 DNA reads as TGTGCCAGCAGTGAAGCTCGGGACAGTATCTACGAGCAGTACTTC. This encodes CASSEARDSIYEQYF.

This clonotype was seen a handful of times. The genes are TRBV7-6 and TRBJ2-3, with 9 bases aligning to TRBD1. CDR1 and CDR2 (germline): SGHVS, FNYEAQ. The CDR3 extends over 20 amino acids. The V gene end was trimmed by 0 bases and the J gene end by 4 bases; junction bases not matched to a gene: 17. The CDR3 spells CASSLALGGDRALVADTQYF. The CDR3 DNA reads TGTGCCAGCAGCTTAGCTCTGGGCGGGGACAGGGCACTCGTGGCAGATACGCAGTATTTT.

This clonotype was counted a few times. This chain uses TRBV5-1 with TRBJ2-1; TRBD1 matches 10 bases. Germline V gene lookup returns CDR1 SGHRS and CDR2 YFSETQ. CDR3 length: 15 residues. After removal of 4 bases from V and 5 bases from J, the junction contained 6 bases not matched to a gene. CDR3 sequence: CASSPMGQGNNEQFF. The CDR3 coding sequence is TGCGCCAGCAGCCCGATGGGACAGGGGAACAATGAGCAGTTCTTC.

This clonotype has more than one count but fewer than ten. The V call is TRBV6-2 or TRBV6-3, the J call TRBJ2-7; D perhaps matches TRBD1 (6 bases). The germline gives CDR1 MNHEY, CDR2 SVGEGT. This CDR3 is built from 11 residues. Trimming cost V 4 bases and J 12 bases, with 13 bases left between them. The CDR3 nucleotides are TGTGCCAGCAGTTCAGGGGACGCCAGGTACTTC. Amino acid sequence: CASSSGDARYF.

The chain uses TRBV29-1 and TRBJ1-1, with D tentatively TRBD1 (6 bases). Germline V lookup: CDR1 SQVTM, CDR2 ANQGSEA. Trimming left V 0 bases short and J 12 bases short, with 14 bases between. The CDR3 totals 12 residues. The CDR3 loop is CSVEEGRGYPFF. In DNA, the CDR3 is TGCAGCGTTGAAGAGGGCAGGGGCTACCCTTTCTTT.

In its sample, this clonotype was seen a few times. This chain uses TRBV7-9 with TRBJ2-1; the match to TRBD2 covers 10 bases. This CDR3 comprises 16 residues. V shed 1 base and J 4 bases; nucleotides not matched to a gene: 4. CDR1 SEHNR and CDR2 FQNEAQ come from the germline V gene (reference sequence). The CDR3 sequence is CASSLGTSGLYNEQFF. The CDR3 DNA reads as TGTGCCAGCAGCTTAGGGACTAGCGGTCTATACAATGAGCAGTTCTTC.

This clonotype was counted between two and nine times. The CDR3 DNA reads as TGTGCCAGCAGTGTCCATGGCACCGGGGAGCTGTTTTTT. This encodes CASSVHGTGELFF. The chain couples TRBV2 to TRBJ2-2; no firm D call. Trimming took 4 bases from V and 4 from J, leaving 7 bases between them. This CDR3 comprises 13 residues. Germline lookup yields CDR1 SNHLY and CDR2 FYNNEI.

This clonotype showed up just a few times. The chain has TRBV4-1 and TRBJ2-1, with 10 positions matching TRBD2. The V segment lost 4 bases and the J segment 2 bases; nucleotides outside the gene matches: 5. The CDR3 consists of 16 residues. Germline CDR1 is MGHRA and CDR2 is YSYEKL. The CDR3 bases are TGCGCCAGCAGCCTTGTGACTAGCGGGCCCTACAATGAGCAGTTCTTC. This codes for CASSLVTSGPYNEQFF.

This clonotype showed up just once. This chain uses TRBV29-1 with TRBJ2-3, with TRBD1 matching 7 bases. Trimming at V came to 2 bases and at J to 1 base, leaving 6 bases not matched to a gene. The CDR3 loop spans 15 amino acids. Per the germline V gene, CDR1 is SQVTM and CDR2 is ANQGSEA. The DNA of the CDR3 is TGCAGCGTTGAAAGGGACAGAAAGGGCACAGATACGCAGTATTTT. Residues: CSVERDRKGTDTQYF.

The genes are TRBV5-6 and TRBJ1-1; 7 bases are shared with TRBD1. Trimming took 4 bases from V and 2 from J; bases not matched to a gene: 8. Germline V gene lookup returns CDR1 SGHDT and CDR2 YYEEEE. The CDR3 has 15 residues. The CDR3 region is CASSTAGTANTEAFF. The CDR3 coding sequence is TGTGCCAGCAGCACCGCCGGGACAGCTAACACTGAAGCTTTCTTT.

V and J are TRBV3-1 and TRBJ1-4; 7 bases map to TRBD1. Germline-derived CDR1 and CDR2 are LGHDT and YNNKEL (reference sequence). The CDR3 runs to 17 residues. The V and J ends lost 1 base and 3 bases, in that order; junction bases with no gene match: 8. The CDR3: CASSQGQGVRPNEKLFF. The CDR3 nucleotides read TGTGCCAGCAGCCAAGGACAGGGAGTTCGTCCTAATGAAAAACTGTTTTTT.

The rearrangement uses TRBV6-2 or TRBV6-3 and TRBJ2-1, with D unresolved. The V gene lost 6 bases and the J gene lost 3 bases, with 6 bases spanning the gap. Per the germline V gene, CDR1 is MNHEY and CDR2 is SVGEGT. The CDR3 runs 12 residues. The CDR3 DNA is TGTGCCAGCAGACGGTTCTACAATGAGCAGTTCTTC. This translates into CASRRFYNEQFF.

This clonotype was detected only once. The chain links TRBV6-5 to TRBJ2-1; D unresolved. The germline V and J ends were trimmed by 2 bases and 8 bases, with 4 bases remaining between them. Germline V gives CDR1 MNHEY, CDR2 SVGAGI. The CDR3 loop spans 11 amino acids. The CDR3 bases are TGTGCCAGCAGTTACATGGATGAGCAGTTCTTC. Encoded protein: CASSYMDEQFF.

The chain carries TRBV7-6 and TRBJ2-2, with D perhaps TRBD1 or TRBD2 (5 bases each). Trimming left V 2 bases short and J 1 base short, with 14 bases between. Germline CDR1 is SGHVS and CDR2 is FNYEAQ. The CDR3 sequence is 17 residues long. CDR3 in DNA: TGTGCCAGCAGCTTAAGTTCGGGGCGCGGGAACACCGGGGAGCTGTTTTTT. Protein: CASSLSSGRGNTGELFF. Filled out from reference TRBV7-6 and TRBJ2-2, the complete variable domain reads GAGVSQSPRYKVTKRGQDVALRCDPISGHVSLYWYRQALGQGPEFLTYFNYEAQQDKSGLPNDRFSAERPEGSISTLTIQRTEQRDSAMYRCASSLSSGRGNTGELFFGEGSRLTVL.

This clonotype was observed a handful of times. V is TRBV29-1 and J is TRBJ2-1; 11 bases line up with TRBD1. The ends lost 6 bases at V and 5 bases at J; junction bases unmatched: 6. Germline-derived CDR1 and CDR2 are SQVTM and ANQGSEA. The CDR3 length is 14 residues. The CDR3: CSVRDRGFDNEQFF. In DNA, the CDR3 is TGCAGCGTCCGGGACAGGGGGTTTGACAATGAGCAGTTCTTC.

This clonotype showed up just a few times. The V gene is TRBV3-1, the J gene TRBJ1-2; D is possibly TRBD1 (5 bases). In germline, CDR1 is LGHDT, CDR2 YNNKEL (reference sequence). The CDR3 runs to 13 residues. V was shortened by 3 bases and J by 7 bases, with 12 bases between the two germline ends. The CDR3 nucleotides are TGTGCCAGCAGCCAGGAGGGCAGGGTTGGCTACACCTTC. It translates to CASSQEGRVGYTF.

There are a few counts of this clonotype. This chain uses TRBV6-5 with TRBJ2-7; 9 bases line up with TRBD1. The CDR3 runs 17 residues. Trimming took 2 bases from V and 5 from J; bases not matched to a gene: 13. Germline V gene lookup returns CDR1 MNHEY and CDR2 SVGAGI. CDR3 region: CASSYVRAWGQGNEQYF. For the CDR3, the DNA is TGTGCCAGCAGTTACGTGAGGGCGTGGGGACAGGGCAACGAGCAGTACTTC.